Described below is a single T cell receptor (beta chain) sequence and its context. Clones were sequenced by immunoSEQ multiplex PCR, and TCRdb holds only the in-frame ones, with some missing. There are about 140,000 clones in the sample, with about 2.2% held by the top ten. V lost 4 bases to trimming and J lost 9 bases, with 16 bases between them. The CDR3 totals 15 residues. Germline V gene lookup returns CDR1 LNHDA and CDR2 SQIVND (reference sequence). This record comes from a study of T cell responses to AZD1222 COVID-19 vaccine. The chain uses TRBV19 and TRBJ1-6, with D possibly being TRBD1 (6 bases). This receptor was identified in an adult in good health. Input material: peripheral blood. The chain's CDR3 is CASSKDRPGLSPLHF. CDR3 sequence (DNA): TGTGCCAGTAGTAAAGACAGGCCTGGCCTTTCACCCCTCCACTTT. The full variable domain, completed using reference TRBV19 and TRBJ1-6, is DGGITQSPKYLFRKEGQNVTLSCEQNLNHDAMYWYRQDPGQGLRLIYYSQIVNDFQKGDIAEGYSVSREKKESFPLTVTSAQKNPTAFYLCASSKDRPGLSPLHFGNGTRLTVT.